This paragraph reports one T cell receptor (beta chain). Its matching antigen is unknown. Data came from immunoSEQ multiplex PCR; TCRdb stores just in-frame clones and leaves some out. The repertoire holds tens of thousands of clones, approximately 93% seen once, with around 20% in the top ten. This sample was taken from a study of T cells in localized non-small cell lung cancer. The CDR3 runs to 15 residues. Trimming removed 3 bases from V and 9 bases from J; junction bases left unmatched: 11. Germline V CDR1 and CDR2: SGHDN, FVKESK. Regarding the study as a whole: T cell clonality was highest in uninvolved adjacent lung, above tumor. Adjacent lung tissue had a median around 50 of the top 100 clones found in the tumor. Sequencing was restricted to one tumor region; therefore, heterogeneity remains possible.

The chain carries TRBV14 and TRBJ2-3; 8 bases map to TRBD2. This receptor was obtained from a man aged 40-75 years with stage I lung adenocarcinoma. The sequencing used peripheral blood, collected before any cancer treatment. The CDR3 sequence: CASSHRVGRGGTQYF. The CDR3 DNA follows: TGTGCCAGCAGCCACCGCGTCGGGAGGGGAGGGACGCAGTATTTT.